This paragraph covers one TCR beta chain sequence. What it binds is unknown. Here immunoSEQ multiplex PCR was the method, and the copy in TCRdb shows in-frame clones only, minus some. The sample shows over 15,000 clones, 91% of them seen only once. The CDR3 has 15 amino acids. Germline V gives CDR1 SGHRS, CDR2 YFSETQ. The trim removed 3 bases at V and 2 bases at J, leaving 7 bases unmatched. The data derive from a study of circulating and synovial CD4+ cells in juvenile arthritis. Patients with active juvenile idiopathic arthritis donated these samples. Whole-study findings and limits: Circulating pathogenic-like and bulk T cells looked alike by Vbeta family usage.

The chain has TRBV5-1 and TRBJ2-7; 8 positions agree with TRBD2. This TCR was recovered from a human donor with juvenile idiopathic arthritis. Material for sequencing was CD4+ T cells from blood. CDR3 residues: CASSSLSGGTYEQYF. The CDR3 DNA reads TGCGCCAGCAGCTCACTGAGCGGGGGAACCTACGAGCAGTACTTC.